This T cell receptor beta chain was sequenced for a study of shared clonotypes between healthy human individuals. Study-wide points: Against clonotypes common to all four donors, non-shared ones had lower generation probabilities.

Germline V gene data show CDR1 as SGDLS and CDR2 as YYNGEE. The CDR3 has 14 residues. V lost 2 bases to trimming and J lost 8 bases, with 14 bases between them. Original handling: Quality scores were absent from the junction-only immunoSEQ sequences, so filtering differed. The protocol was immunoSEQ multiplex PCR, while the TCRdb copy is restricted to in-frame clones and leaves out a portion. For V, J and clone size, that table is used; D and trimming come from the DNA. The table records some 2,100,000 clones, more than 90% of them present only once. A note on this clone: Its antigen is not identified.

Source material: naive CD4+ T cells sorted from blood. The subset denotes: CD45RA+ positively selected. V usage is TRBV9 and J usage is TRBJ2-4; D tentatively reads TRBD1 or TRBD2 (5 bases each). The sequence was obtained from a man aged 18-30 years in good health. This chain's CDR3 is CASSVGALGDIQYF. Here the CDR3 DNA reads TGTGCCAGCAGCGTTGGGGCATTGGGGGACATTCAGTACTTC.